What follows is one T cell receptor beta chain and its context. Its specificity is unknown. V was pared by 5 bases and J by 1 base, with 9 bases of the junction left unmatched. CDR1 and CDR2 (germline): SGHRS, YFSETQ. The CDR3 covers 16 residues. Primers for the PCR totalled 60 Vbeta and 13 Jbeta. In the original processing: Some 10 million of the about 80 million unique TCR beta chains counted in a later analysis were shared. The table came from immunoSEQ multiplex PCR; TCRdb's copy has only in-frame clones and leaves some out. V, J and clone size are those of that table, while D and trimming were read from the DNA. The sample shows more than 110,000 clones, about 76% of them seen only once. The sample originates from a study of cytomegalovirus exposure and HLA in healthy donors. In the study overall: Samples from HLA-typed donors yielded 65 million to 90 million unique TCRs in an early data release.

Regarding the study as a whole: For cytomegalovirus status, the classifier reportedly gave diagnoses with high specificity and sensitivity.

The specimen was PBMCs. The TCR originated in a male donor in good health and CMV-seronegative. The chain has TRBV5-1 and TRBJ2-5; TRBD1 agrees at 9 bases. The CDR3: CASRQGANRLQETQYF. The CDR3 coding sequence is TGCGCCAGCAGACAGGGGGCGAACCGGCTCCAAGAGACCCAGTACTTC.